This T cell receptor beta chain was identified in a study of cytomegalovirus exposure and HLA in healthy donors. With respect to this clone: Its antigen remains unidentified.

A multiplex PCR was run with 60 Vbeta primers and 13 Jbeta primers. Using immunoSEQ multiplex PCR, the repertoire was profiled, and TCRdb retains in-frame clones only, with some absent. Here the sample spans around 140,000 clones, about three quarters being singletons. Study-level results: Investigators reported fewer than 200 TCR beta chains as tied to cytomegalovirus.

The CDR3 has 13 amino acids. Trimming pared 9 bases from V and 2 bases from J, leaving 11 bases between. CDR1 and CDR2 (germline): LNHDA, SQIVND (reference sequence). The V call is TRBV19, the J call TRBJ1-3, with D tentatively TRBD1 (5 bases). Sequencing input: PBMCs. The source is a female donor in good health and CMV-seronegative. CDR3 in DNA: TGTGCCAGCCCTGGGACTGCTGGAAACACCATATATTTT. The encoded protein is CASPGTAGNTIYF.